Listed here are 14 T cell receptor beta chains from one sample, sequenced in a study of cytomegalovirus exposure and HLA in healthy donors. Primers included in the PCR were 60 Vbeta and 13 Jbeta primers. TCRdb keeps only in-frame clones here, not all; method: immunoSEQ multiplex PCR. Of some 190,000 clones in the sample, about 80% were seen once. Material: PBMCs. The receptor set was obtained from a woman between 25 and 40 years old in good health and CMV-seronegative.

The chain links TRBV27 to TRBJ2-7; D is perhaps TRBD1 (7 bases). V lost 7 bases, J lost 5 bases, and 12 bases lay in between. The CDR3 runs to 12 residues. Germline V CDR1 and CDR2: MNHEY, SMNVEV (reference sequence). The CDR3 DNA reads as TGTGCCAGCAATTTCAGGGGGGACGAGCAGTACTTC. Translation gives CASNFRGDEQYF.

This clone was found a few times. V and J are TRBV5-1 and TRBJ2-1, with a weak D call TRBD1 (5 bases). The CDR3 runs to 15 residues. Germline assignment: CDR1 SGHRS and CDR2 YFSETQ. Trimming shortened V by 1 base and J by 6 bases, and 14 bases separated the two germline ends. CDR3: CASSLIQANLNEQFF. In nucleotides, the CDR3 is TGCGCCAGCAGCTTGATACAGGCAAACCTCAATGAGCAGTTCTTC.

This rearrangement joins TRBV4-3 to TRBJ1-1; D remains ambiguous. V gave up 0 bases and J gave up 0 bases, with 5 bases separating them. This CDR3 is built from 14 residues. CDR1 is LGHNA and CDR2 is YSLEER in the germline V gene. In nucleotides, the CDR3 is TGCGCCAGCAGCCAAGATATATTGAACACTGAAGCTTTCTTT. Its protein is CASSQDILNTEAFF.

The chain carries TRBV7-8 and TRBJ1-1; 7 bases line up with TRBD1. CDR1 is SGHVS and CDR2 is FQNEAQ in the germline V gene. This CDR3 is 14 amino acids long. Losses at the gene ends were 6 bases for V and 7 bases for J; bases not matched to a gene: 11. DNA of the CDR3: TGTGCCAGCAGGCGTACAGGGGTTTCACGTGAAGCTTTCTTT. Its protein product is CASRRTGVSREAFF.

The genes are TRBV9 and TRBJ1-2; 7 bases agree with TRBD1. After removal of 3 bases from V and 6 bases from J, the junction contained 8 bases not matched to a gene. Germline V gives CDR1 SGDLS, CDR2 YYNGEE. The CDR3 is 14 amino acids. The chain's CDR3 is CASSGRTGRNGYTF. The CDR3 coding sequence is TGTGCCAGCAGCGGGAGGACAGGCCGGAATGGCTACACCTTC.

This clone appeared once. The CDR3 coding sequence is TGTGCCTGGAGAGGACAGGCTGATCAGCCCCAGCATTTT. Translation gives CAWRGQADQPQHF. V gene TRBV30 combines with J gene TRBJ1-5; 7 bases map to TRBD1. This CDR3 is built from 13 residues. The germline CDR1 and CDR2 sequences are GTSNPN and SVGIG (reference sequence). The V and J ends lost 3 bases and 5 bases, in that order; junction bases with no gene match: 4. Full variable domain (rest looked up from reference TRBV30 and TRBJ1-5): SQTIHQWPATLVQPVGSPLSLECTVEGTSNPNLYWYRQAAGRGLQLLFYSVGIGQISSEVPQNLSASRPQDRQFILSSKKLLLSDSGFYLCAWRGQADQPQHFGDGTRLSIL.

This chain joins TRBV6-6 and TRBJ2-2, with D possibly being TRBD2 (7 bases). V gave up 7 bases and J gave up 3 bases, with 15 bases separating them. The CDR3 is 15 amino acids. Germline CDR1 and CDR2: MNHNY and SVGAGI (reference sequence). CDR3 loop: CASTERGGHTGELFF. The CDR3 bases are TGTGCCAGCACCGAGAGGGGGGGCCACACCGGGGAGCTGTTTTTT.

CDR3 DNA: TGTGCCAGCAGTCCATACACTAGCGGGGGGTACGAGCAGTACTTC. Its translation is CASSPYTSGGYEQYF. This sequence joins TRBV2 and TRBJ2-7; 12 bases line up with TRBD2. J gave up 4 bases and V 5 bases, and 6 bases lay outside the gene matches. Germline V gives CDR1 SNHLY, CDR2 FYNNEI. This CDR3 is built from 15 residues.

V is TRBV4-1 and J is TRBJ1-6, with D perhaps TRBD1 (6 bases). CDR3 length: 15 amino acids. V was trimmed by 1 base and J by 8 bases, leaving 12 bases between them. Germline lookup yields CDR1 MGHRA and CDR2 YSYEKL. CDR3 residues: CASSQVSTGYSPLHF. The CDR3 DNA reads TGCGCCAGCAGCCAAGTCTCGACAGGTTATTCACCCCTCCACTTT.

This clone was detected only once. The chain has TRBV5-8 and TRBJ2-7, with 8 bases that match TRBD2. Germline CDR1 is SGHTS and CDR2 is YDEGEE. This CDR3 region has 15 residues. Losses at the gene ends were 0 bases for V and 5 bases for J; bases not matched to a gene: 7. In nucleotides, the CDR3 is TGTGCCAGCAGCTTGGGTAGCGGGGTGAAGGACGAGCAGTACTTC. Amino acids: CASSLGSGVKDEQYF.

The chain carries TRBV7-2 and TRBJ1-1; tentative D call: TRBD1 (5 bases). The germline V and J ends were trimmed by 5 bases and 3 bases, with 13 bases remaining between them. CDR3 length equals 14 residues. Germline assignment: CDR1 SGHTA and CDR2 FQGNSA. The chain's CDR3 is CASSILREDTEAFF. CDR3 DNA: TGTGCCAGCAGCATCCTCAGGGAGGACACTGAAGCTTTCTTT.

The V call is TRBV29-1, the J call TRBJ1-5; tentative D call: TRBD1 (6 bases). Germline CDR1 is SQVTM and CDR2 is ANQGSEA. The CDR3 consists of 13 residues. Trimming took off 4 bases at V and 7 bases at J, with 14 bases between the two ends. DNA of the CDR3: TGCAGCGTTGGGGGGGGGCAGGAACAGCCCCAGCATTTT. Residues: CSVGGGQEQPQHF.

The chain joins TRBV6-1 to TRBJ2-7; D is possibly TRBD1 (5 bases). This CDR3 region has 18 residues. V lost 4 bases and J 0 bases, leaving 22 bases between the germline ends. CDR1 is MNHNS, CDR2 SASEGT, per germline. For the CDR3, the DNA is TGTGCCAGCAGTGCCAGTCTTTCTCGAGGAAGGGGCTCCTACGAGCAGTACTTC. Translated, it gives CASSASLSRGRGSYEQYF.

The V gene is TRBV6-5, the J gene TRBJ2-5; perhaps TRBD2 as D (6 bases). Trimming pared 2 bases from V and 5 bases from J, leaving 18 bases between. CDR1 and CDR2 from the germline V gene are MNHEY and SVGAGI. The CDR3 totals 16 residues. The CDR3 sequence is CASSYGGEGDWETQYF. The CDR3, as DNA: TGTGCCAGCAGTTACGGGGGAGAAGGGGACTGGGAGACCCAGTACTTC.